The 19 T cell receptor beta chains presented below share a single source sample, sequenced in a study of identifying expanded T cells in peripheral blood. Method: immunoSEQ multiplex PCR; TCRdb's copy keeps in-frame clones and lacks some. Here the sample spans tens of thousands of clones, 88% being singletons. Sequences were obtained from blood. These receptors were taken from a person aged 18 to 70 in good health.

The rearrangement joins TRBV5-4 to TRBJ1-6; D is ambiguous. This CDR3 has 17 amino acids. Trimming took off 4 bases at V and 6 bases at J, with 20 bases between the two ends. The germline V gene encodes CDR1 SGHNT and CDR2 YYREEE (reference sequence). Here the CDR3 reads CASSRTVSQRANSPLHF. As DNA, the CDR3 is TGTGCCAGCAGCCGTACCGTTTCACAGCGGGCTAATTCACCCCTCCACTTT.

This clone was found once. V is TRBV7-2 and J is TRBJ2-5; the match to TRBD2 covers 11 bases. V shed 3 bases and J 1 base; nucleotides not matched to a gene: 10. The CDR3 contains 18 residues. Germline assignment: CDR1 SGHTA and CDR2 FQGNSA. In DNA form, the CDR3 reads TGTGCCAGCAGCTTTCCTCCCGGGACTAGCGGACTCCAAGAGACCCAGTACTTC. It is translated as CASSFPPGTSGLQETQYF.

This rearrangement joins TRBV19 to TRBJ1-2, with D uncertain. From germline, CDR1 is LNHDA and CDR2 SQIVND (reference sequence). The CDR3 has 13 residues. The V gene lost 7 bases and the J gene lost 6 bases, with 15 bases spanning the gap. In DNA form, the CDR3 reads TGTGCCAGTATGCGGACCGTTTTGGATGGCTACACCTTC. This translates into CASMRTVLDGYTF. Complete variable domain (other parts from reference TRBV19 and TRBJ1-2): DGGITQSPKYLFRKEGQNVTLSCEQNLNHDAMYWYRQDPGQGLRLIYYSQIVNDFQKGDIAEGYSVSREKKESFPLTVTSAQKNPTAFYLCASMRTVLDGYTFGSGTRLTVV.

This chain links TRBV19 with TRBJ2-5; D may be TRBD1 (6 bases). The CDR3 length is 12 residues. V lost 7 bases and J lost 4, with 10 bases in between. Germline CDR1 and CDR2: LNHDA and SQIVND (reference sequence). CDR3 amino acids: CASKTRGETQYF. CDR3 sequence (DNA): TGTGCCAGTAAGACCAGGGGAGAGACCCAGTACTTC.

The chain has TRBV19 and TRBJ1-2; 7 bases map to TRBD1. The CDR3 covers 13 residues. The J segment lost 6 bases and the V segment lost 2 bases, leaving 3 bases of the junction unmatched. Germline loops: CDR1 LNHDA, CDR2 SQIVND (reference sequence). The CDR3 loop is CASSITGEDGYTF. CDR3 sequence (DNA): TGTGCCAGTAGTATAACAGGGGAAGATGGCTACACCTTC.

The chain couples TRBV9 to TRBJ2-7; tentative D call: TRBD1 (6 bases). Trimming pared 2 bases from V and 2 bases from J, leaving 14 bases between. This CDR3 has 15 residues. The germline V gene has CDR1 SGDLS and CDR2 YYNGEE. The DNA for the CDR3 is TGTGCCAGCAGCGTTTCAGGGGCTATCGCCTACGAGCAGTACTTC. It codes for CASSVSGAIAYEQYF. Drawing the rest from reference TRBV9 and TRBJ2-7, the complete variable domain is DSGVTQTPKHLITATGQRVTLRCSPRSGDLSVYWYQQSLDQGLQFLIQYYNGEERAKGNILERFSAQQFPDLHSELNLSSLELGDSALYFCASSVSGAIAYEQYFGPGTRLTVT.

This rearrangement joins TRBV27 to TRBJ2-3; TRBD1 matches 8 bases. V shed 1 base and J 4 bases; nucleotides not matched to a gene: 7. Germline lookup yields CDR1 MNHEY and CDR2 SMNVEV (reference sequence). CDR3 size: 16 residues. This chain's CDR3 is CASSLFQGALPDTQYF. CDR3 coding DNA: TGTGCCAGCAGTTTATTTCAGGGGGCCCTGCCAGATACGCAGTATTTT.

The chain couples TRBV6-5 to TRBJ2-2; no definite D call. CDR3 length: 14 amino acids. Germline CDR1 is MNHEY and CDR2 is SVGAGI. V dropped 2 bases and J dropped 4 bases, with 8 bases sitting between them. The CDR3 sequence: CASSYGRTTGELFF. CDR3 nucleotides: TGTGCCAGCAGTTACGGCAGGACCACCGGGGAGCTGTTTTTT.

This rearrangement joins TRBV15 to TRBJ2-3, with 7 nucleotides matching TRBD1. Germline trimming cut 0 bases from V and 11 bases from J; bases unmatched to any gene: 8. The CDR3 extends over 14 amino acids. Germline V gene data show CDR1 as LNHNV and CDR2 as YYDKDF (reference sequence). CDR3 nucleotides: TGTGCCACCAGCAGAGATGTTGTGACAGGGTTGCAGTATTTT. As protein: CATSRDVVTGLQYF.

The rearrangement links TRBV5-5 to TRBJ2-7, with D possibly being TRBD1 or TRBD2 (5 bases each). V lost 7 bases and J lost 0, with 11 bases in between. Germline V gene lookup returns CDR1 SGHKS and CDR2 YYEKEE (reference sequence). The CDR3 contains 13 residues. This chain's CDR3 is CASWDAYSYEQYF. CDR3 bases: TGTGCCAGCTGGGACGCCTACTCCTACGAGCAGTACTTC.

The chain combines TRBV19 with TRBJ1-5; D is unclear. Trimming stripped 0 bases from V and 5 bases from J, with 8 bases between. Germline V gives CDR1 LNHDA, CDR2 SQIVND (reference sequence). This CDR3 spans 14 amino acids. Written as DNA, the CDR3 is TGTGCCAGTAGTATAGAAATTCGTTATCAGCCCCAGCATTTT. It encodes CASSIEIRYQPQHF. Together with reference TRBV19 and TRBJ1-5, the CDR3 gives the full variable domain: DGGITQSPKYLFRKEGQNVTLSCEQNLNHDAMYWYRQDPGQGLRLIYYSQIVNDFQKGDIAEGYSVSREKKESFPLTVTSAQKNPTAFYLCASSIEIRYQPQHFGDGTRLSIL.

In its sample, this clone was seen a few times. The chain couples TRBV11-2 to TRBJ2-7, with D hard to call. The CDR3 totals 12 residues. The V gene's germline CDR1 is SGHAT and CDR2 FQNNGV. V shed 1 base and J shed 6 bases, with 7 bases lying between them. Here the CDR3 reads CASSLVRSEQYF. The CDR3 coding sequence is TGTGCCAGCAGCTTAGTACGGTCCGAGCAGTACTTC.

The DNA of the CDR3 is TGTGCCAGCAGCCATGCCCGAGGACAAGGGAGGGATACGCAGTATTTT. It codes for CASSHARGQGRDTQYF. The V and J genes are TRBV7-2 and TRBJ2-3; tentatively, D is TRBD2 (6 bases). V was trimmed by 5 bases and J by 6 bases, leaving 21 bases between them. CDR1 and CDR2 from the germline V gene are SGHTA and FQGNSA. The CDR3 is 16 amino acids.

Turning to this clone: Other DNA sequences in this sample translate to the same CDR3. V is TRBV6-6 and J is TRBJ1-1; D call uncertain. The CDR3 covers 14 residues. The ends were cut back, 9 bases at V and 2 bases at J, with 16 bases in the middle. CDR1 is MNHNY, CDR2 SVGAGI, per germline (reference sequence). CDR3 nucleotide sequence: TGTGCCAGTACCGATTGGACGGGAAACACTGAAGCTTTCTTT. It is translated as CASTDWTGNTEAFF.

The chain has TRBV5-1 and TRBJ2-3; possibly TRBD1 for D (7 bases). CDR3 length equals 14 residues. Trimming shortened V by 0 bases and J by 5 bases, and 10 bases separated the two germline ends. Germline CDR1 and CDR2: SGHRS and YFSETQ. This chain's CDR3 is CASSLGQGGDTQYF. CDR3 coding DNA: TGCGCCAGCAGCTTGGGACAGGGAGGAGATACGCAGTATTTT.

The CDR3 DNA follows: TGTGCCAGCAGCCCAGACGTGACGAACACTGAAGCTTTCTTT. It encodes CASSPDVTNTEAFF. The chain combines TRBV7-8 with TRBJ1-1; D is ambiguous. V was pared by 5 bases and J by 1 base, with 11 bases between. Germline CDR1 is SGHVS and CDR2 is FQNEAQ. This CDR3 comprises 14 residues.

The chain combines TRBV30 with TRBJ1-2, with D perhaps TRBD1 (6 bases). The CDR3 consists of 13 residues. The V end lost 3 bases, the J end lost 2 bases, and 10 bases lay between the germline ends. Germline lookup yields CDR1 GTSNPN and CDR2 SVGIG (reference sequence). CDR3 loop: CAWSRDNNYGYTF. CDR3 DNA: TGTGCCTGGAGCCGGGACAACAACTATGGCTACACCTTC.

J is TRBJ1-1 and V is TRBV6-5, with D possibly TRBD1 on 5 matching bases. The germline CDR1 and CDR2 sequences are MNHEY and SVGAGI. The CDR3 spans 14 residues. Between the trimmed V and J ends, which lost 4 bases and 2 bases, there was a span of 11 bases. This CDR3 reads CASSFTRANTEAFF. Written as DNA, the CDR3 is TGTGCCAGCAGTTTCACCAGGGCCAACACTGAAGCTTTCTTT.

V is TRBV6-1 and J is TRBJ2-3, with D maybe TRBD1 (6 bases). Trimming removed 3 bases at V and 3 bases at J, with 7 bases between. This CDR3 region has 13 residues. Germline CDR1 and CDR2: MNHNS and SASEGT. For the CDR3, the DNA is TGTGCCAGCAGTGATCAGGGGACAGATACGCAGTATTTT. Amino acid sequence: CASSDQGTDTQYF.